A single sample is the source of the 11 T cell receptor beta chains below, sequenced in a study of regulatory T cells in long-lasting Graves disease. Described time point: persistent/refractory GD, antithyroid drugs over 5 years with positive TRAb. PBMC RNA served as the TCR library source. CDR3-region Arm-PCR and iRepertoire HTBI primers produced the TCR beta libraries. Each CDR3 protein is one row after TCRdb ran MiXCR on the multiplex PCR reads. The sample shows over 450,000 distinct CDR3 sequences, 20% to 25% of them seen only once. Sequencing used peripheral blood mononuclear cells (PBMCs), obtained when the disease was refractory, from a patient treated with antithyroid drugs. The receptors were gathered from a female donor with Graves disease.

There are a few counts of this clonotype. The CDR3 is CASSREGDEQFF. Written as DNA, the CDR3 is TGTGCCAGTAGTCGGGAGGGGGATGAGCAGTTCTTC. This chain connects TRBV19 to TRBJ2-1, with 8 bases aligning to TRBD2. Trimming took 5 bases from V and 8 from J; bases not matched to a gene: 2. The germline gives CDR1 LNHDA, CDR2 SQIVND (reference sequence). The CDR3 length is 12 residues.

CDR3 sequence reads: CASSPGTGGSSTGELFF. CDR3 DNA: TGCGCCAGCAGCCCTGGGACAGGGGGATCGAGCACCGGGGAGCTGTTTTTT. The V call is TRBV5-1, the J call TRBJ2-2, with 11 bases aligning to TRBD1. The CDR3 totals 17 residues. Germline lookup yields CDR1 SGHRS and CDR2 YFSETQ. With V trimmed by 4 bases and J by 4 bases, 9 bases remained unmatched. The entire variable domain, with the rest obtained from reference TRBV5-1 and TRBJ2-2, is as follows: KAGVTQTPRYLIKTRGQQVTLSCSPISGHRSVSWYQQTPGQGLQFLFEYFSETQRNKGNFPGRFSGRQFSNSRSEMNVSTLELGDSALYLCASSPGTGGSSTGELFFGEGSRLTVL.

This clonotype showed up many times. The chain has TRBV28 and TRBJ2-7; D unresolved. The V and J ends lost 5 bases and 0 bases respectively, with 14 bases between them. From germline, CDR1 is MDHEN and CDR2 SYDVKM. CDR3 length: 15 amino acids. CDR3 sequence (DNA): TGTGCCAGCAGTCAGACCCAGGCGATCTCCTACGAGCAGTACTTC. This translates into CASSQTQAISYEQYF.

J is TRBJ2-5 and V is TRBV28; D tentatively fits TRBD1 or TRBD2 (5 bases each). The V gene's germline CDR1 is MDHEN and CDR2 SYDVKM. V lost 3 bases and J lost 1, with 15 bases in between. The CDR3 has 16 residues. DNA of the CDR3: TGTGCCAGCAGTTTCGGGACGGACCCCCTCCAAGAGACCCAGTACTTC. Translated: CASSFGTDPLQETQYF.

V is TRBV28 and J is TRBJ2-3; TRBD2 aligns across 9 bases. V lost 3 bases, J lost 0 bases, and 4 bases stayed unmatched. Germline CDR1 reads MDHEN; CDR2 reads SYDVKM. The CDR3 has 16 residues. CDR3 sequence reads: CASSFTSGWSTDTQYF. The CDR3, as DNA: TGTGCCAGCAGTTTTACTAGCGGGTGGAGCACAGATACGCAGTATTTT.

V usage is TRBV7-2 and J usage is TRBJ1-1; no reliable D call. V was shortened by 5 bases and J by 0 bases, with 13 bases between the two germline ends. CDR3 length: 15 amino acids. CDR1 and CDR2 (germline): SGHTA, FQGNSA. CDR3 DNA: TGTGCCAGCAGCCTAAGTAGAAACATGAACACTGAAGCTTTCTTT. It codes for CASSLSRNMNTEAFF.

This clonotype showed up just a few times. The chain carries TRBV4-1 and TRBJ1-5; 9 bases are a match to TRBD1. The germline V gene encodes CDR1 MGHRA and CDR2 YSYEKL. The CDR3 extends over 16 amino acids. The junction had 5 bases not matched to a gene; V was cut back by 2 bases and J by 3 bases. The CDR3 reads CASSQNGQGLNQPQHF. The CDR3 DNA reads as TGCGCCAGCAGCCAAAACGGACAGGGGCTCAATCAGCCCCAGCATTTT.

V gene TRBV7-2 combines with J gene TRBJ2-1; a possible D gene is TRBD2 (5 bases). Germline CDR1 is SGHTA and CDR2 is FQGNSA. Trimming took 2 bases from V and 8 from J, leaving 25 bases between them. The CDR3 has 18 amino acids. CDR3 sequence (DNA): TGTGCCAGCAGCTTATATGGGGATAGCGCATCGGGTTGGGATGAGCAGTTCTTC. Its translation is CASSLYGDSASGWDEQFF.

This clonotype occurred a few times. The rearrangement joins TRBV29-1 to TRBJ2-2; D is uncertain. The CDR3 sequence is 12 residues long. Per the germline V gene, CDR1 is SQVTM and CDR2 is ANQGSEA. V lost 5 bases and J 6 bases, leaving 10 bases between the germline ends. CDR3 residues: CSVLTDAGELFF. CDR3 bases: TGCAGCGTTCTTACGGATGCCGGGGAGCTGTTTTTT.

This clonotype was detected many times. The rearrangement uses TRBV3-1 and TRBJ2-5; unclear D gene. The V end lost 4 bases, the J end lost 0 bases, and 12 bases lay between the germline ends. CDR3 size: 15 residues. Germline V lookup: CDR1 LGHDT, CDR2 YNNKEL (reference sequence). The CDR3 bases are TGTGCCAGCAGCCCGTCTATGAGTTACCAAGAGACCCAGTACTTC. It translates to CASSPSMSYQETQYF.

This clonotype came up many times. The rearrangement joins TRBV6-1 to TRBJ2-7; weak D call: TRBD1 (5 bases). The length of the CDR3 is 12 residues. V lost 8 bases to trimming and J lost 7 bases, with 15 bases between them. The V gene's germline CDR1 is MNHNS and CDR2 SASEGT. The CDR3 here is CASGAYAREQYF. DNA of the CDR3: TGTGCCAGCGGGGCATACGCACGAGAGCAGTACTTC.